Each of the 27 T cell receptor beta chains below was sequenced from the same sample in a study of regulatory and conventional T cells in RAG deficiency. Conventional CD4+ T cells were sorted from blood as CD25-low CD127-high cells. The protocol was immunoSEQ multiplex PCR, while the TCRdb copy is restricted to in-frame clones and leaves out a portion. The sample holds roughly 28,000 clones, over 90% seen once. A further study also used this sample, focusing on regulatory T cells. That work states: The PCR used 52 TRBV and 13 TRBJ primers.

The sample consisted of CD25- CD4+ T cells sorted from blood. The receptors come from a human donor in good health.

The V gene is TRBV6-1, the J gene TRBJ1-6; 8 nucleotides match TRBD1. Germline assignment: CDR1 MNHNS and CDR2 SASEGT. The J segment lost 10 bases and the V segment lost 4 bases, leaving 12 bases of the junction unmatched. The CDR3 runs 16 residues. CDR3 region: CASSVLGGQGASPLHF. As DNA, the CDR3 is TGTGCCAGCAGTGTCCTAGGGGGGCAGGGGGCCTCACCCCTCCACTTT.

This sequence joins TRBV23-1 and TRBJ2-2, with 7 bases that match TRBD1. TRBV23-1 is an ORF; its function is uncertain. V shed 11 bases, J shed 4 bases, and the junction held 13 bases outside the gene matches. There are 15 residues in the CDR3. The CDR3 DNA is TGCGCCCGAGTGAGGGGGCGCCGGGGCACCGGGGAGCTGTTTTTT. Its translation is CARVRGRRGTGELFF.

The CDR3 protein is CAWSWGGHSYEQYF. The CDR3 region has the DNA TGTGCCTGGTCCTGGGGGGGCCACTCCTACGAGCAGTACTTC. V and J are TRBV30 and TRBJ2-7; D perhaps matches TRBD2 (7 bases). CDR1 and CDR2 (germline): GTSNPN, SVGIG (reference sequence). Deletions cut 5 bases from V and 0 bases from J, with 14 bases between. The CDR3 loop spans 14 amino acids.

The gene calls are TRBV6-1 and TRBJ1-4; possibly TRBD1 for D (5 bases). CDR3 size: 14 residues. The ends were cut back, 4 bases at V and 4 bases at J, with 10 bases in the middle. In germline, CDR1 is MNHNS, CDR2 SASEGT. CDR3 in amino acids: CASSAGMVNEKLFF. CDR3 sequence (DNA): TGTGCCAGCAGTGCAGGGATGGTTAATGAAAAACTGTTTTTT.

This chain connects TRBV28 to TRBJ1-4, with D perhaps matching TRBD1 (6 bases). Germline V gives CDR1 MDHEN, CDR2 SYDVKM. V gave up 2 bases and J gave up 8 bases, with 12 bases separating them. This CDR3 comprises 14 residues. As DNA, the CDR3 is TGTGCCAGCAGTTTAGAGGGGGTTCGGGAAAAACTGTTTTTT. This codes for CASSLEGVREKLFF.

V is TRBV2 and J is TRBJ2-3; 8 nucleotides match TRBD1. CDR1 is SNHLY, CDR2 FYNNEI, per germline. V gave up 8 bases and J gave up 0 bases; unmatched junction bases: 10. The CDR3 spans 16 residues. The CDR3 sequence is CASGSQGALSTDTQYF. CDR3 coding DNA: TGTGCCAGCGGGAGCCAGGGGGCTCTGAGCACAGATACGCAGTATTTT.

The CDR3 loop reads CASSFAGQTNTGELFF. In DNA, the CDR3 is TGTGCCAGCAGCTTCGCGGGACAGACGAACACCGGGGAGCTGTTTTTT. This sequence joins TRBV11-3 and TRBJ2-2, with a weak D call TRBD1 (7 bases). Deletions cut 3 bases from V and 0 bases from J, with 11 bases between. Germline V lookup: CDR1 SGHNT, CDR2 YENEEA. The CDR3 totals 16 residues. Using reference TRBV11-3 and TRBJ2-2 for the parts outside the CDR3, the full variable domain is EAGVVQSPRYKIIEKKQPVAFWCNPISGHNTLYWYLQNLGQGPELLIRYENEEAVDDSQLPKDRFSAERLKGVDSTLKIQPAELGDSAVYLCASSFAGQTNTGELFFGEGSRLTVL.

The chain joins TRBV28 to TRBJ1-2; 8 bases are a match to TRBD1. Germline V lookup: CDR1 MDHEN, CDR2 SYDVKM. V lost 3 bases, J lost 7 bases, and 10 bases stayed unmatched. The CDR3 is 15 residues long. The DNA of the CDR3 is TGTGCCAGCAGTTTTCGGGCCCAGGGGGCGCGTGGCTACACCTTC. Amino acid sequence: CASSFRAQGARGYTF.

V gene TRBV2 combines with J gene TRBJ2-5; no reliable D call. The V gene's germline CDR1 is SNHLY and CDR2 FYNNEI. V dropped 10 bases and J dropped 4 bases, with 16 bases sitting between them. CDR3 length equals 13 residues. CDR3 region: CANLDNPGETQYF. CDR3 coding DNA: TGTGCCAACCTGGATAACCCAGGAGAGACCCAGTACTTC. Complete variable domain (other parts from reference TRBV2 and TRBJ2-5): EPEVTQTPSHQVTQMGQEVILRCVPISNHLYFYWYRQILGQKVEFLVSFYNNEISEKSEIFDDQFSVERPDGSNFTLKIRSTKLEDSAMYFCANLDNPGETQYFGPGTRLLVL.

This chain connects TRBV7-9 to TRBJ1-5, with D tentatively TRBD1 (5 bases). The germline V gene has CDR1 SEHNR and CDR2 FQNEAQ (reference sequence). V was trimmed by 0 bases and J by 4 bases, leaving 10 bases between them. The CDR3 has 15 residues. CDR3 in DNA: TGTGCCAGCAGCTTAGCGACTGGGGCAAATCAGCCCCAGCATTTT. Protein: CASSLATGANQPQHF.

The count of this clone is one. The chain uses TRBV9 and TRBJ2-5, with TRBD1 matching 7 bases. Germline V gene data show CDR1 as SGDLS and CDR2 as YYNGEE. This CDR3 has 15 amino acids. J gave up 7 bases and V 2 bases, and 11 bases lay outside the gene matches. The CDR3 DNA is TGTGCCAGCAGCGTCGGACAGGCCGAAGGGGGGACCCAGTACTTC. It translates to CASSVGQAEGGTQYF.

The V and J genes are TRBV6-5 and TRBJ1-1, with 8 bases lining up with TRBD1. This CDR3 contains 16 residues. The ends lost 0 bases at V and 7 bases at J; junction bases unmatched: 10. Germline lookup yields CDR1 MNHEY and CDR2 SVGAGI. For the CDR3, the DNA is TGTGCCAGCAGTTACTCCCAGGGGGCCCGGACGGGTGAAGCTTTCTTT. Its translation: CASSYSQGARTGEAFF.

The chain recombines TRBV30 with TRBJ2-1, with 8 bases identical to TRBD2. Germline CDR1 GTSNPN, CDR2 SVGIG (reference sequence). V dropped 0 bases and J dropped 3; count of bases not matched to a gene: 4. CDR3 size: 15 residues. The CDR3 spells CAWSVVTSGYNEQFF. The CDR3 nucleotides read TGTGCCTGGAGTGTAGTAACTAGCGGCTACAATGAGCAGTTCTTC.

The chain has TRBV19 and TRBJ1-5, with 8 positions matching TRBD1. CDR3 length: 15 amino acids. CDR1 is LNHDA, CDR2 SQIVND, per germline (reference sequence). The V segment lost 0 bases and the J segment 6 bases; nucleotides outside the gene matches: 4. The CDR3 nucleotides read TGTGCCAGTAGTATAGATGGACAGGGTAGTCAGCCCCAGCATTTT. Encoded protein: CASSIDGQGSQPQHF.

The rearrangement uses TRBV9 and TRBJ2-2, with D hard to call. Per germline, CDR1 SGDLS and CDR2 YYNGEE. The germline V and J ends were trimmed by 1 base and 4 bases, with 2 bases remaining between them. The CDR3 is 12 residues long. Here the CDR3 DNA reads TGTGCCAGCAGCGTACGCACCGGGGAGCTGTTTTTT. Protein: CASSVRTGELFF.

Concerning this clone: One junction end disagrees with the germline gene, perhaps due to a read error. V gene TRBV5-6 combines with J gene TRBJ1-6; D gene ambiguous. From germline, CDR1 is SGHDT and CDR2 YYEEEE. CDR3 length: 15 residues. The CDR3 bases are TGTGCCAGCAGCTTGGATCCCTCCTATAATTCCCCCCTCCACTTT. Translating it yields CASSLDPSYNSPLHF.

The chain recombines TRBV5-1 with TRBJ2-7; TRBD1 agrees at 7 bases. Germline-derived CDR1 and CDR2 are SGHRS and YFSETQ. J lost 1 base, V lost 0 bases, and 4 bases had no gene match. This CDR3 spans 15 amino acids. CDR3 amino acids: CASSLEAGGSYEQYF. The CDR3 nucleotides read TGCGCCAGCAGCTTGGAGGCAGGGGGATCCTACGAGCAGTACTTC.

This clone was detected only a few times. The J gene is TRBJ1-4, the V gene TRBV6-5; unclear D gene. The CDR3 covers 12 residues. V dropped 8 bases and J dropped 8 bases, with 12 bases sitting between them. Germline loops: CDR1 MNHEY, CDR2 SVGAGI. CDR3 region: CASGERREKLFF. As DNA, the CDR3 is TGTGCCAGCGGGGAGAGGCGGGAAAAACTGTTTTTT.

The V call is TRBV15, the J call TRBJ2-3; weak D call: TRBD2 (5 bases). V gave up 1 base and J gave up 0 bases, with 5 bases separating them. The CDR3 is made up of 14 amino acids. Germline lookup yields CDR1 LNHNV and CDR2 YYDKDF (reference sequence). CDR3 DNA sequence: TGTGCCACCAGCAGAGGGACTAGCACAGATACGCAGTATTTT. Residues: CATSRGTSTDTQYF.

J is TRBJ2-7 and V is TRBV6-6; possible D gene TRBD1, 6 bases. Germline lookup yields CDR1 MNHNY and CDR2 SVGAGI (reference sequence). The CDR3 is made up of 13 amino acids. Trimming left V 0 bases short and J 7 bases short, with 10 bases between. This chain's CDR3 is CASSYSRQGEQYF. The CDR3 DNA reads as TGTGCCAGCAGTTACTCGAGGCAGGGGGAGCAGTACTTC.

The V and J genes are TRBV2 and TRBJ1-5; D is ambiguous. V lost 1 base and J lost 2, with 6 bases in between. Germline loops: CDR1 SNHLY, CDR2 FYNNEI. The CDR3 is 14 residues long. CDR3 region: CASSEETGNQPQHF. In nucleotides, the CDR3 is TGTGCCAGCAGTGAAGAAACAGGCAATCAGCCCCAGCATTTT.

The CDR3 loop reads CASSHSRKETQYF. The CDR3 DNA reads as TGTGCCAGCAGCCATAGCAGAAAAGAGACCCAGTACTTC. This chain joins TRBV7-6 and TRBJ2-5, with D unclear. This CDR3 spans 13 amino acids. Trimming removed 5 bases from V and 3 bases from J, with 10 bases in between. Germline V CDR1 and CDR2: SGHVS, FNYEAQ.

This sequence joins TRBV11-2 and TRBJ1-6; 8 positions match TRBD1. Germline CDR1 and CDR2: SGHAT and FQNNGV. The CDR3 sequence is 15 residues long. The V segment lost 3 bases and the J segment 10 bases; nucleotides outside the gene matches: 8. The CDR3 DNA sequence: TGTGCCAGCAGCTTTTGGGACAGGTCAGCCTCACCCCTCCACTTT. The encoded protein is CASSFWDRSASPLHF.

This chain joins TRBV5-3 and TRBJ1-1; TRBD1 is a possible D gene (6 bases). TRBV5-3 is an open reading frame whose function is uncertain. Between the trimmed V and J ends, which lost 9 bases and 4 bases, there was a span of 16 bases. The CDR3 contains 13 residues. CDR3 protein: CAKSRRGSTEAFF. The CDR3 region has the DNA TGTGCCAAAAGTCGAAGGGGGAGCACTGAAGCTTTCTTT.

The chain combines TRBV5-5 with TRBJ2-3, with D hard to call. The V end lost 3 bases, the J end lost 5 bases, and 4 bases lay between the germline ends. The CDR3 totals 11 residues. From germline, CDR1 is SGHKS and CDR2 YYEKEE (reference sequence). Written as DNA, the CDR3 is TGTGCCAGCAGCTCGGGAGATACGCAGTATTTT. Amino acid sequence: CASSSGDTQYF.

This clone was picked up one time. This chain uses TRBV13 with TRBJ2-7; 7 nucleotides agree with TRBD2. The CDR3 extends over 12 amino acids. V lost 2 bases and J lost 7; bases outside the gene matches: 2. Germline CDR1 and CDR2: PRHDT and FYEKMQ (reference sequence). The CDR3 region is CASSLPGGEQYF. The DNA for the CDR3 is TGTGCCAGCAGCTTACCCGGGGGGGAGCAGTACTTC.

V usage is TRBV6-6 and J usage is TRBJ1-2; 7 bases match TRBD1. The CDR3 totals 14 residues. V lost 6 bases, J lost 10 bases, and 14 bases stayed unmatched. Germline assignment: CDR1 MNHNY and CDR2 SVGAGI (reference sequence). CDR3 sequence reads: CASSPPGGESFYTF. In DNA form, the CDR3 reads TGTGCCAGCAGCCCTCCAGGGGGAGAATCTTTCTACACCTTC.